The rows below give T cell receptor beta chains drawn from one sample of a study of T cell responses to AZD1222 COVID-19 vaccine. Some clones are missing from TCRdb's copy, which holds only in-frame ones; the method was immunoSEQ multiplex PCR. Of about 42,000 clones in the sample, 65% to 85% were seen once. This specimen consisted of peripheral blood, obtained 28 days after the second AZD1222 dose. The source of these receptors is an adult who received the AZD1222 COVID-19 vaccine. Both conserved end residues are part of each CDR3. Clone size is stated in some rows and not others, as once, few, many or a class when expanded.

clone_size	j_call	v_call	cdr3_aa
few	TRBJ2-5	TRBV27	CASNAWGETQYF
-	TRBJ1-1	TRBV21-1	CASRNEPTGGSTEAFF
-	TRBJ1-5	TRBV5-6	CASSLAKARPQHF
-	TRBJ1-1	TRBV27	CASSQHGGREAFF
few	TRBJ1-5	TRBV12-5	CASGPLEPQHF
-	TRBJ2-7	TRBV29-1	CSVWIPLEQYF
-	TRBJ1-2	TRBV7-2	CASSLSTGYGYTF
few	TRBJ1-1	TRBV28	CASRQGRDAFF
-	TRBJ1-6	TRBV6-5	CASIGTGTSPLHF
-	TRBJ1-5	TRBV7-9	CASSLGAGNSNQPQHF